This T cell receptor beta chain is drawn from a study of CD8+ T cells in alopecia areata. Study at large: Tofacitinib lasted 6 to 18 months, then 6 months off drug. Findings and caveats of the study: Scalp specimens additionally yield sequences from normal skin's resident alphabeta T cells. Uncertain still, given a single nonresponder, is whether baseline CD8+ expansion links to response. Clonality in lesional scalp, especially alopecia totalis/universalis, exceeded that of normal scalp.

Regarding treatment: oral pan-JAK inhibitor, 5-10 mg twice daily. As the sequencing template, cDNA was produced by extracting RNA and reverse transcribing it. The protocol was immunoSEQ multiplex PCR, while the TCRdb copy is restricted to in-frame clones and leaves out a portion. In the table there are 200,000 to 250,000 clones, approximately 65% of which are singletons. A note on this clone: The target antigen is unknown.

The TCR was taken from a human donor with alopecia areata. The specimen was CD4+ T cells sorted from blood, collected between weeks 43 and 45, from a patient treated with tofacitinib.

Here the CDR3 reads CASSFVRDSGTDTQYF. In DNA, the CDR3 is TGTGCCAGCAGTTTCGTCCGCGACAGTGGCACAGATACGCAGTATTTT. V and J are TRBV5-5 and TRBJ2-3; D might be TRBD1 (5 bases). The CDR3 covers 16 residues. The V gene's germline CDR1 is SGHKS and CDR2 YYEKEE (reference sequence). Between the trimmed V and J ends, which lost 5 bases and 1 base, there was a span of 17 bases.